These 20 T cell receptor beta chains came from one sample sequenced in a study of blood T cell repertoires in COVID-19. Clones were read by immunoSEQ multiplex PCR, and TCRdb kept only the in-frame ones, dropping some. This sample carries 190,000 or so clones, roughly 90% of them seen once, and the ten largest clones take 3.5% to 5.5%. Sample: PBMCs or T cells enriched from blood (not recorded which). These receptor sequences come from a woman aged 30 to 39 who had been exposed to COVID-19.

The rearrangement uses TRBV5-1 and TRBJ1-6; no definite D call. Germline CDR1 is SGHRS and CDR2 is YFSETQ. The CDR3 length is 14 residues. V lost 1 base and J lost 2, with 4 bases in between. As DNA, the CDR3 is TGCGCCAGCAGCTTGCAGGCCTATAATTCACCCCTCCACTTT. Translation: CASSLQAYNSPLHF.

This chain joins TRBV9 and TRBJ1-2; 7 bases match TRBD1. Looked up from germline, CDR1 is SGDLS and CDR2 is YYNGEE. Trimming took 0 bases from V and 4 from J; bases not matched to a gene: 3. The CDR3 has 14 residues. This CDR3 is CASSVEGAAYGYTF. The CDR3 nucleotides read TGTGCCAGCAGCGTAGAGGGGGCGGCCTATGGCTACACCTTC. Based on the CDR3 plus reference TRBV9 and TRBJ1-2, the full variable domain is DSGVTQTPKHLITATGQRVTLRCSPRSGDLSVYWYQQSLDQGLQFLIQYYNGEERAKGNILERFSAQQFPDLHSELNLSSLELGDSALYFCASSVEGAAYGYTFGSGTRLTVV.

The V and J genes are TRBV30 and TRBJ2-7; D may be TRBD1 (6 bases). The V end was cut by 5 bases, the J end by 6 bases, with 17 bases between. Germline V CDR1 and CDR2: GTSNPN, SVGIG (reference sequence). The CDR3 totals 13 residues. The CDR3 nucleotides read TGTGCCTGGGATACAGGGTTCCCAGGCGAGCAGTACTTC. Protein product: CAWDTGFPGEQYF.

This clone was seen a single time. The CDR3 region is CASAQGGGVRYF. In DNA, the CDR3 is TGCGCCAGTGCACAGGGTGGGGGCGTCCGGTACTTC. This chain connects TRBV5-1 to TRBJ2-4, with a tentative D call TRBD1 (6 bases). Trimming cost V 8 bases and J 15 bases, with 21 bases left between them. The CDR3 runs to 12 residues. CDR1 is SGHRS, CDR2 YFSETQ, per germline.

This chain links TRBV24-1 with TRBJ2-3; 16 nucleotides agree with TRBD2. Per the germline V gene, CDR1 is KGHDR and CDR2 is SFDVKD. V shed 5 bases and J 2 bases; nucleotides not matched to a gene: 12. The CDR3 runs 20 residues. The CDR3 protein is CATSALTGTSGGADTDTQYF. The CDR3 DNA is TGTGCCACCAGTGCCCTGACAGGGACTAGCGGGGGGGCCGACACAGATACGCAGTATTTT.

The gene calls are TRBV6-5 and TRBJ1-2; D may be TRBD1 (5 bases). The V end lost 7 bases, the J end lost 0 bases, and 9 bases lay between the germline ends. The germline gives CDR1 MNHEY, CDR2 SVGAGI. This CDR3 spans 13 amino acids. CDR3 residues: CASNDRTNYGYTF. The CDR3 region has the DNA TGTGCCAGCAACGACAGAACTAACTATGGCTACACCTTC.

The gene calls are TRBV3-1 (or the pseudogene TRBV3-2) and TRBJ1-5; D ambiguous. V lost 4 bases and J lost 4, with 5 bases in between. CDR3 length: 12 residues. Germline V lookup: CDR1 LGHDT, CDR2 YNNKEL (reference sequence). The CDR3: CASSLLNQPQHF. The CDR3 bases are TGTGCCAGCAGCCTCCTTAATCAGCCCCAGCATTTT.

The J gene is TRBJ2-7, the V gene TRBV5-1, with D possibly being TRBD1 (7 bases). The CDR3 spans 15 residues. CDR1 and CDR2 from the germline V gene are SGHRS and YFSETQ. V lost 2 bases and J lost 1, with 13 bases in between. CDR3 protein: CASSFGAGGSYEQYF. The CDR3 nucleotides read TGCGCCAGCAGCTTTGGCGCAGGGGGGTCCTACGAGCAGTACTTC.

The V call is TRBV4-2, the J call TRBJ2-6; tentatively, D is TRBD2 (5 bases). Germline lookup yields CDR1 LGHNA and CDR2 YNFKEQ. Trimming left V 0 bases short and J 0 bases short, with 12 bases between. This CDR3 contains 18 residues. The CDR3 DNA reads as TGTGCCAGCAGCCAAGAGCGGGCAGAGAGCTCTGGGGCCAACGTCCTGACTTTC. This codes for CASSQERAESSGANVLTF.

The V gene is TRBV9, the J gene TRBJ1-1; D gene uncertain. V shed 0 bases and J shed 0 bases, with 9 bases lying between them. Germline CDR1 reads SGDLS; CDR2 reads YYNGEE. There are 15 residues in the CDR3. CDR3 in amino acids: CASSVVGRLNTEAFF. DNA of the CDR3: TGTGCCAGCAGCGTAGTGGGCAGATTGAACACTGAAGCTTTCTTT.

The chain combines TRBV4-2 with TRBJ2-7, with TRBD2 matching over 7 bases. This CDR3 has 14 residues. After removal of 1 base from V and 3 bases from J, the junction contained 3 bases not matched to a gene. Germline CDR1 and CDR2: LGHNA and YNFKEQ. As DNA, the CDR3 is TGTGCCAGCAGCCAAGCTCGGGAGGACTACGAGCAGTACTTC. Translating it yields CASSQAREDYEQYF.

The chain's CDR3 is CASDSGGAGLNEQFF. CDR3 bases: TGTGCCAGCGACAGCGGGGGGGCCGGACTAAATGAGCAGTTCTTC. The chain employs TRBV6-5 and TRBJ2-1, with 10 bases matching TRBD2. The germline V gene has CDR1 MNHEY and CDR2 SVGAGI. The CDR3 has 15 amino acids. After removal of 8 bases from V and 7 bases from J, the junction contained 11 bases not matched to a gene.

CDR3 DNA sequence: TGTGCCAGTAGTATAATCTCTTTGCAGGGGGTAGGGTATGGCTACACCTTC. Amino acids: CASSIISLQGVGYGYTF. This chain links TRBV19 with TRBJ1-2; TRBD1 agrees at 7 bases. Per germline, CDR1 LNHDA and CDR2 SQIVND (reference sequence). This CDR3 is built from 17 residues. Germline trimming cut 2 bases from V and 5 bases from J; bases unmatched to any gene: 14.

In its sample, this clone was seen a few times. This sequence joins TRBV7-3 and TRBJ2-2; D gene unclear. CDR1 and CDR2 from the germline V gene are SGHTA and FQGTGA. CDR3 size: 12 residues. V was pared by 5 bases and J by 6 bases, with 7 bases between. Written as DNA, the CDR3 is TGTGCCAGCAGCCGTTTGTCCGGGGAGCTGTTTTTT. Encoded protein: CASSRLSGELFF.

This clone was detected only a few times. The gene calls are TRBV4-1 and TRBJ1-3; D might be TRBD1 (5 bases). The CDR3 is 15 amino acids. CDR1 and CDR2 (germline): MGHRA, YSYEKL. The V gene lost 4 bases and the J gene lost 2 bases, with 12 bases spanning the gap. The CDR3: CASSPLEGPGNTIYF. CDR3 nucleotides: TGCGCCAGCAGCCCCCTGGAGGGGCCTGGAAACACCATATATTTT.

This chain links TRBV11-2 with TRBJ2-1, with a tentative D call TRBD2 (5 bases). The CDR3 length is 13 residues. CDR1 and CDR2 (germline): SGHAT, FQNNGV. The germline V and J ends were trimmed by 5 bases and 9 bases, with 14 bases remaining between them. CDR3 nucleotide sequence: TGTGCCAGCAGCGTCTCTAACAGCGGTGAGCAGTTCTTC. It is translated as CASSVSNSGEQFF.

The chain couples TRBV19 to TRBJ1-2; weak D call: TRBD1 (5 bases). Trimming shortened V by 9 bases and J by 1 base, and 15 bases separated the two germline ends. Per germline, CDR1 LNHDA and CDR2 SQIVND (reference sequence). The CDR3 spans 14 residues. This CDR3 reads CARSRRDCNYGYTF. The CDR3 DNA follows: TGTGCCAGATCCCGCCGGGACTGTAACTATGGCTACACCTTC.

The J gene is TRBJ1-1, the V gene TRBV12-3 or TRBV12-4, with D tentatively TRBD1 (6 bases). This CDR3 has 13 amino acids. Trimming took 5 bases from V and 1 from J, leaving 8 bases between them. CDR3 in DNA: TGTGCCAGCAGTAAGGACAGGAACACTGAAGCTTTCTTT. Protein product: CASSKDRNTEAFF.

A few counts support this clone. The chain employs TRBV2 and TRBJ2-1, with 8 bases identical to TRBD2. Trimming took 4 bases from V and 1 from J; bases not matched to a gene: 6. The CDR3 is 16 residues long. Germline loops: CDR1 SNHLY, CDR2 FYNNEI. CDR3 DNA sequence: TGTGCCAGCAGTGGGCCGGGGGGGCCTTCCTACAATGAGCAGTTCTTC. It codes for CASSGPGGPSYNEQFF.

DNA of the CDR3: TGCGCCAGCAGCGACCGGACAGGGGGCGCGAAGGAGCAGTACTTC. The encoded protein is CASSDRTGGAKEQYF. V usage is TRBV5-1 and J usage is TRBJ2-7; TRBD1 aligns across 11 bases. This CDR3 has 15 residues. Germline CDR1 SGHRS, CDR2 YFSETQ. Trimming cost V 4 bases and J 7 bases; bases outside gene matches: 10.